The T cell receptor beta chain under discussion was sequenced for a study of cytomegalovirus exposure and HLA in healthy donors. As for the study in general: The early release's HLA-typed donors yielded 70 million to 85 million unique TCRs. Whole-study results and caveats: As immune exposure information, only CMV serostatus was available.

The V gene's germline CDR1 is SNHLY and CDR2 FYNNEI. J was trimmed by 12 bases and V by 3 bases; bases with no gene match: 11. CDR3 length: 14 residues. PCR amplification relied on 60 Vbeta primers (plus 13 Jbeta primers). TCRdb keeps only in-frame clones here, not all; method: immunoSEQ multiplex PCR. The top ten hold 1.6% of the sample, which has about 150,000 clones, around two thirds seen once. A word on this clone: Its antigen is still unknown.

Healthy individuals who donated bone marrow served as the donors. This chain joins TRBV2 and TRBJ2-1, with TRBD2 identical over 7 bases. The material sequenced was PBMCs. The TCR originated in a woman aged 18 to 35 in good health and CMV-seronegative. The chain's CDR3 is CASSDPSGILAQFF. CDR3 in DNA: TGTGCCAGCAGTGACCCTAGCGGAATCCTGGCGCAGTTCTTC.